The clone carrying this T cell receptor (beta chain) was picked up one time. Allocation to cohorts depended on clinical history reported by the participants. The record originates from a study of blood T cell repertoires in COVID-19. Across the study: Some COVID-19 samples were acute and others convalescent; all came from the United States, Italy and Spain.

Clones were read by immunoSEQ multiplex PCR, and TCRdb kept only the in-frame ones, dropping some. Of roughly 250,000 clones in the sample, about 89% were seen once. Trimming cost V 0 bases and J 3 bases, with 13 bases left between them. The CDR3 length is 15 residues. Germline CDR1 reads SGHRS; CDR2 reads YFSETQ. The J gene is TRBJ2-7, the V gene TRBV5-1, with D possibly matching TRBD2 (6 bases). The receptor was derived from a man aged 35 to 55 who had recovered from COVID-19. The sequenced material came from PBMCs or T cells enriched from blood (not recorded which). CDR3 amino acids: CASSLGGVPDYEQYF. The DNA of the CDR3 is TGCGCCAGCAGCTTGGGGGGGGTCCCTGACTACGAGCAGTACTTC.